This T cell receptor (beta chain) was captured by sequencing in a study of CD8+ T cells in alopecia areata. Study outcomes and limitations: Scalp lesions, especially in alopecia totalis/universalis, had higher clonality than normal scalp.

In each case, RNA was isolated and then reverse transcribed into cDNA as the sequencing template. The data were produced by immunoSEQ multiplex PCR, yet TCRdb's version contains in-frame clones alone and is incomplete. The sample lists approximately 150,000 clones; around 54% were seen once. Germline V gene sequence: CDR1 GTSNPN, CDR2 SVGIG (reference sequence). Trimming took 0 bases from V and 7 from J, leaving 9 bases between them. The length of the CDR3 is 13 residues. This clone was seen just once. The antigen remains unidentified. V gene TRBV30 combines with J gene TRBJ2-2, with a weak D call TRBD1 (6 bases). The material sequenced was CD4+ T cells sorted from blood. The TCR was taken from a human donor in good health. The CDR3 nucleotides read TGTGCCTGGAGTGTAGCAGGGGTCGGGGAGCTGTTTTTT. Translating it yields CAWSVAGVGELFF.